These 17 T cell receptor beta chains were sequenced from one sample in a study of identical twins. Each CDR3 protein gets one entry after TCRdb re-called the 5' RACE reads with MiXCR. The sample has about 520,000 distinct CDR3 sequences, 22% seen once. This same sample was also part of a study on T cells expressing NK-cell markers.

Sequenced input: CD4+ T cells sorted from blood. The receptors shown here come from a woman aged 18-29 years in good health.

The V call is TRBV5-1, the J call TRBJ2-7, with D unclear. CDR3 length equals 15 residues. Trimming pared 7 bases from V and 3 bases from J, leaving 20 bases between. Germline V CDR1 and CDR2: SGHRS, YFSETQ. The CDR3 nucleotides are TGCGCCAGCGCACCCCGACCTAACACCCTCTACGAGCAGTACTTC. Its translation is CASAPRPNTLYEQYF.

V and J are TRBV12-3 or TRBV12-4 and TRBJ1-6; 7 bases line up with TRBD1. Trimming removed 9 bases from V and 6 bases from J; junction bases left unmatched: 2. The CDR3 loop spans 12 amino acids. CDR3 sequence: CASRQGNSPLHF. The CDR3 nucleotides are TGTGCCAGTAGACAGGGTAATTCACCCCTCCACTTT.

The rearrangement uses TRBV30 and TRBJ2-7; D remains unclear. Trimming shortened V by 0 bases and J by 5 bases, and 11 bases separated the two germline ends. Germline V CDR1 and CDR2: GTSNPN, SVGIG (reference sequence). There are 13 residues in the CDR3. For the CDR3, the DNA is TGTGCCTGGAGTGTAAGTAGCAGTCACGAGCAGTACTTC. This codes for CAWSVSSSHEQYF.

This clonotype appeared a few times. The genes are TRBV12-3 or TRBV12-4 and TRBJ2-3, with D tentatively TRBD2 (6 bases). The CDR3 is 13 residues long. The germline V and J ends were trimmed by 5 bases and 4 bases, with 10 bases remaining between them. The CDR3 nucleotides read TGTGCCAGCAGTCCCTCTAGCGCAGATACGCAGTATTTT. This codes for CASSPSSADTQYF.

V gene TRBV4-3 combines with J gene TRBJ2-1, with TRBD2 matching 8 bases. V lost 4 bases, J lost 8 bases, and 10 bases stayed unmatched. CDR3 length equals 15 residues. From germline, CDR1 is LGHNA and CDR2 YSLEER. The CDR3 loop reads CASSRGSGSSYEQFF. The CDR3 nucleotides read TGCGCCAGCAGCCGGGGAAGCGGGAGTAGTTATGAGCAGTTCTTC.

This chain uses TRBV5-5 with TRBJ1-5; a possible D gene is TRBD1 (5 bases). Deletions cut 5 bases from V and 7 bases from J, with 16 bases between. Looked up from germline, CDR1 is SGHKS and CDR2 is YYEKEE (reference sequence). CDR3 length: 14 amino acids. As DNA, the CDR3 is TGTGCCAGCAGTCCCGGCAGGGCCGGCCAGCCCCAGCATTTT. Encoded protein: CASSPGRAGQPQHF. The full variable domain, rest sourced from reference TRBV5-5 and TRBJ1-5, is DAGVTQSPTHLIKTRGQQVTLRCSPISGHKSVSWYQQVLGQGPQFIFQYYEKEERGRGNFPDRFSARQFPNYSSELNVNALLLGDSALYLCASSPGRAGQPQHFGDGTRLSIL.

This clonotype was recorded a few times. The CDR3, as DNA: TGCAGCGCCAACGGCCTATCCTACGAGCAGTACTTC. Protein product: CSANGLSYEQYF. This chain links TRBV20-1 with TRBJ2-7; the D is unclear. CDR3 length: 12 residues. Germline values: CDR1 DFQATT, CDR2 SNEGSKA (reference sequence).

V and J are TRBV6-1 and TRBJ2-7; unclear D gene. CDR3 size: 15 residues. CDR1 is MNHNS and CDR2 is SASEGT in the germline V gene. The germline V and J ends were trimmed by 7 bases and 0 bases, with 16 bases remaining between them. The CDR3 DNA reads as TGTGCCAGCATAACCTTGACATCGACCTCCTACGAGCAGTACTTC. This sequence encodes CASITLTSTSYEQYF.

This chain connects TRBV12-3 or TRBV12-4 to TRBJ2-7; no definite D call. Trimming took 5 bases from V and 5 from J, leaving 16 bases between them. The CDR3 spans 14 residues. CDR3 sequence reads: CASSHYLRDDEQYF. CDR3 DNA: TGTGCCAGCAGTCATTACCTGAGAGACGACGAGCAGTACTTC.

The table lists this clonotype with many counts. The rearrangement joins TRBV5-1 to TRBJ1-1; D is perhaps TRBD1 (5 bases). Germline CDR1 and CDR2: SGHRS and YFSETQ. V lost 2 bases and J lost 8, with 13 bases in between. The CDR3 consists of 13 residues. In nucleotides, the CDR3 is TGCGCCAGCAGCTTAGGAGGGGTGACCGAAGCTTTCTTT. Its translation is CASSLGGVTEAFF.

V gene TRBV20-1 combines with J gene TRBJ2-3; TRBD2 matches 9 bases. The trim removed 6 bases at V and 2 bases at J, leaving 9 bases unmatched. CDR3 length: 15 residues. Germline assignment: CDR1 DFQATT and CDR2 SNEGSKA (reference sequence). The CDR3 loop is CSAGGAGGHTDTQYF. CDR3 bases: TGCAGTGCCGGGGGAGCGGGGGGACACACAGATACGCAGTATTTT.

This clonotype has just a few counts. This sequence joins TRBV20-1 and TRBJ1-3; D unclear. This CDR3 has 16 residues. Trimming left V 0 bases short and J 4 bases short, with 16 bases between. Germline lookup yields CDR1 DFQATT and CDR2 SNEGSKA (reference sequence). DNA of the CDR3: TGCAGTGCTAGAGATAGGAGCAGGTACGGCGGAAACACCATATATTTT. Its translation is CSARDRSRYGGNTIYF.

The rearrangement uses TRBV7-2 and TRBJ2-7; unclear D gene. There are 12 residues in the CDR3. Looked up from germline, CDR1 is SGHTA and CDR2 is FQGNSA. V was shortened by 5 bases and J by 0 bases, with 5 bases between the two germline ends. In nucleotides, the CDR3 is TGTGCCAGCAGCGCCTTCTCCTACGAGCAGTACTTC. Residues: CASSAFSYEQYF.

This clonotype was picked up a small number of times. The chain combines TRBV3-1 with TRBJ2-3, with D possibly called TRBD1 or TRBD2 (5 bases each). Trimming left V 4 bases short and J 1 base short, with 15 bases between. Germline V lookup: CDR1 LGHDT, CDR2 YNNKEL (reference sequence). The CDR3 loop spans 16 amino acids. The chain's CDR3 is CASSPRGLYRTDTQYF. CDR3 nucleotides: TGTGCCAGCAGCCCCCGGGGCCTCTACCGCACAGATACGCAGTATTTT.

This chain uses TRBV18 with TRBJ2-1; D ambiguous. The germline CDR1 and CDR2 sequences are KGHSH and LQKENI. The CDR3 runs to 12 residues. Trimming stripped 0 bases from V and 12 bases from J, with 9 bases between. CDR3 sequence: CASSPPMAGQFF. The CDR3 bases are TGTGCCAGCTCACCACCGATGGCAGGGCAGTTCTTC.

In its sample, this clonotype was seen a few times. CDR3 bases: TGCGCCAGCAGCTTAGGGACTAGCGGGGGCCACGCCTACAATGAGCAGTTCTTC. It codes for CASSLGTSGGHAYNEQFF. The chain recombines TRBV5-1 with TRBJ2-1, with TRBD2 matching 14 bases. The V gene end was trimmed by 2 bases and the J gene end by 2 bases; junction bases not matched to a gene: 6. The CDR3 spans 18 residues. The V gene's germline CDR1 is SGHRS and CDR2 YFSETQ.

The genes are TRBV9 and TRBJ2-5; D may be TRBD2 (5 bases). The CDR3 loop spans 16 amino acids. The V gene lost 0 bases and the J gene lost 5 bases, with 17 bases spanning the gap. Looked up from germline, CDR1 is SGDLS and CDR2 is YYNGEE. CDR3 sequence reads: CASSVAPVAFAETQYF. In DNA, the CDR3 is TGTGCCAGCAGCGTAGCTCCAGTAGCGTTCGCGGAGACCCAGTACTTC.